What follows describes a single T cell receptor (beta chain). These data come from a study of blood T cell repertoires in COVID-19. Study-level background: Researchers got acute and convalescent COVID-19 samples from the United States, Italy and Spain.

Germline CDR1 SGHVS, CDR2 FQNEAQ. This CDR3 spans 16 amino acids. V lost 1 base and J 12 bases, leaving 21 bases between the germline ends. TCRdb's table, derived via immunoSEQ multiplex PCR, lists solely in-frame clones and lacks some. The sample consists of about 200,000 clones, about 89% of them appearing once. The chain is built from TRBV7-8 and TRBJ1-4; D possibly corresponds to TRBD1 (5 bases). The receptor's source is a man between 60 and 75 years old who had recovered from COVID-19. Sample: peripheral blood. CDR3 in amino acids: CASSLVLTGHRSQLFF. The CDR3 nucleotides read TGTGCCAGCAGCTTAGTGTTGACCGGACATCGATCACAACTGTTTTTT.